The 17 T cell receptor beta chains below come from one sample, sequenced in a study of blood T cell repertoires in COVID-19. Produced via immunoSEQ multiplex PCR; TCRdb's table is partial and in-frame only. The sample lists about 110,000 clones; over 60% were seen once. The sequencing sample was made of peripheral blood. These receptors came from a man of 80 years or more with COVID-19, enrolled during active disease.

The genes are TRBV20-1 and TRBJ1-1, with D unresolved. The CDR3 consists of 11 residues. Germline CDR1 is DFQATT and CDR2 is SNEGSKA (reference sequence). The ends were cut back, 6 bases at V and 10 bases at J, with 15 bases in the middle. The CDR3 sequence is CSAPGSSGAFF. CDR3 DNA: TGCAGTGCCCCGGGTTCTTCGGGAGCTTTCTTT.

The chain uses TRBV7-9 and TRBJ2-7, with 8 bases identical to TRBD1. The germline gives CDR1 SEHNR, CDR2 FQNEAQ (reference sequence). CDR3 size: 13 residues. CDR3 DNA: TGTGCCAGCAGCTCCGAAAAGGACAGGGTGGCCCTCGTC. The encoded protein is CASSSEKDRVALV.

V is TRBV6-5 and J is TRBJ2-5, with 7 bases matching TRBD2. The V gene's germline CDR1 is MNHEY and CDR2 SVGAGI. The junction had 9 bases not matched to a gene; V was cut back by 7 bases and J by 1 base. The CDR3 totals 15 residues. CDR3 bases: TGTGCCAGCACCGCTCTGGGGGGGACCCAAGAGACCCAGTACTTC. Translated, it gives CASTALGGTQETQYF.

Only a few counts were recorded for this clone. This chain connects TRBV7-9 to TRBJ1-3, with no clear D. CDR1 and CDR2 (germline): SEHNR, FQNEAQ (reference sequence). This CDR3 contains 12 residues. Trimming left V 5 bases short and J 5 bases short, with 7 bases between. The CDR3 DNA follows: TGTGCCAGCAGCCCCTCCCGAAACACCATATATTTT. Translated: CASSPSRNTIYF.

The chain uses TRBV28 and TRBJ1-2, with a possible D match to TRBD1 (5 bases). This CDR3 contains 12 residues. V dropped 10 bases and J dropped 5 bases, with 14 bases sitting between them. CDR1 MDHEN and CDR2 SYDVKM come from the germline V gene. The CDR3 region is CATQGVGYGYTF. The CDR3 bases are TGTGCCACGCAGGGTGTAGGGTATGGCTACACCTTC.

In nucleotides, the CDR3 is TGTGCCAGTAGTAGAGGACTAGCGGGAGGCCTAGGGACAGATACGCAGTATTTT. Translation: CASSRGLAGGLGTDTQYF. The rearrangement joins TRBV19 to TRBJ2-3; TRBD2 agrees at 14 bases. Germline CDR1 and CDR2: LNHDA and SQIVND (reference sequence). V lost 4 bases to trimming and J lost 3 bases; unmatched junction nucleotides: 9. This CDR3 is built from 18 residues.

This clone has a single count. The chain combines TRBV27 with TRBJ2-2, with D possibly TRBD2 on 6 matching bases. CDR1 is MNHEY, CDR2 SMNVEV, per germline (reference sequence). Between the trimmed V and J ends, which lost 6 bases and 4 bases, there was a span of 15 bases. This CDR3 is 15 amino acids long. In nucleotides, the CDR3 is TGTGCCAGCAGGGAGGGAGGCAGGGTCACCGGGGAGCTGTTTTTT. Its protein is CASREGGRVTGELFF.

This clone appeared a single time. The CDR3 DNA sequence: TGTGCCAGCAGTTTTGGCGGGAGAAATTACGAGCAGTACTTC. Its protein is CASSFGGRNYEQYF. The rearrangement uses TRBV27 and TRBJ2-7, with TRBD2 matching 7 bases. This CDR3 is built from 14 residues. Germline V lookup: CDR1 MNHEY, CDR2 SMNVEV (reference sequence). V lost 3 bases, J lost 4 bases, and 6 bases stayed unmatched.

This sequence joins TRBV18 and TRBJ2-3; TRBD1 matches at 7 bases. V lost 8 bases to trimming and J lost 3 bases; unmatched junction nucleotides: 11. In germline, CDR1 is KGHSH, CDR2 LQKENI. The CDR3 loop spans 15 amino acids. The CDR3 DNA sequence: TGTGCCAGCCACCAAGGGGGCCCTCTGACAGATACGCAGTATTTT. This sequence encodes CASHQGGPLTDTQYF.

This rearrangement joins TRBV24-1 to TRBJ2-2; TRBD1 matches 10 bases. Trimming at V came to 4 bases and at J to 5 bases, leaving 6 bases not matched to a gene. This CDR3 contains 16 residues. The germline V gene encodes CDR1 KGHDR and CDR2 SFDVKD. The DNA of the CDR3 is TGTGCCACCAGTGACCACGACAGGGGGCGAACCGGGGAGCTGTTTTTT. Its translation is CATSDHDRGRTGELFF.

J is TRBJ2-3 and V is TRBV19; 13 nucleotides agree with TRBD2. From germline, CDR1 is LNHDA and CDR2 SQIVND (reference sequence). J was trimmed by 6 bases and V by 7 bases; bases with no gene match: 16. The CDR3 is made up of 18 amino acids. For the CDR3, the DNA is TGTGCCAGTACCAGAGAGGCCATACTAGCGGGAGGGCTGGATACGCAGTATTTT. Translated: CASTREAILAGGLDTQYF.

This rearrangement joins TRBV9 to TRBJ2-5, with 9 bases fitting TRBD1. Trimming at V came to 4 bases and at J to 7 bases, leaving 8 bases not matched to a gene. Germline-derived CDR1 and CDR2 are SGDLS and YYNGEE. The CDR3 has 14 residues. This chain's CDR3 is CASSPRTGAGTQYF. The CDR3 DNA is TGTGCCAGCAGCCCCAGGACAGGGGCAGGGACCCAGTACTTC.

The chain joins TRBV30 to TRBJ2-1; 10 positions agree with TRBD2. This CDR3 contains 12 residues. From germline, CDR1 is GTSNPN and CDR2 SVGIG (reference sequence). V lost 4 bases, J lost 10 bases, and 4 bases stayed unmatched. CDR3 sequence: CAWTSGSREQFF. As DNA, the CDR3 is TGTGCCTGGACTAGCGGGAGTCGAGAGCAGTTCTTC.

V gene TRBV7-6 combines with J gene TRBJ2-1; 13 bases line up with TRBD2. This CDR3 has 15 residues. Germline CDR1 SGHVS, CDR2 FNYEAQ. The junction had 5 bases not matched to a gene; V was cut back by 5 bases and J by 7 bases. In DNA form, the CDR3 reads TGTGCCAGCAGCCTGGGGACTAGCGGGATGAATGAGCAGTTCTTC. Translated: CASSLGTSGMNEQFF.

A single count supports this clone. The V and J genes are TRBV18 and TRBJ2-7, with TRBD1 matching over 7 bases. Per the germline V gene, CDR1 is KGHSH and CDR2 is LQKENI. With 3 bases clipped from V and 2 bases from J, the junction kept 7 bases outside the gene matches. The CDR3 is made up of 15 amino acids. This CDR3 reads CASSPSGTATYEQYF. For the CDR3, the DNA is TGTGCCAGCTCACCCTCCGGGACAGCAACCTACGAGCAGTACTTC.

This sequence joins TRBV13 and TRBJ2-2; 13 bases map to TRBD2. The CDR3 extends over 18 amino acids. With V trimmed by 3 bases and J by 4 bases, 8 bases remained unmatched. The V gene's germline CDR1 is PRHDT and CDR2 FYEKMQ (reference sequence). DNA of the CDR3: TGTGCCAGCAGCTTTTGGACTAGCGGGAGCGATGCCACCGGGGAGCTGTTTTTT. Translating gives CASSFWTSGSDATGELFF.

In nucleotides, the CDR3 is TGTGCCAGCAGCTTGGGAGCAACCGGGACAGGGAGCGGTGAGCAGTTCTTC. This codes for CASSLGATGTGSGEQFF. The chain joins TRBV11-2 to TRBJ2-1; TRBD1 aligns across 9 bases. The CDR3 is 17 amino acids. The germline V gene has CDR1 SGHAT and CDR2 FQNNGV. With 3 bases clipped from V and 9 bases from J, the junction kept 15 bases outside the gene matches.